The 5 T cell receptor beta chains presented below share a single source sample, sequenced in a study of cytomegalovirus exposure and HLA in healthy donors. PCR was performed using 60 Vbeta and 13 Jbeta primers. Sequenced by immunoSEQ multiplex PCR; TCRdb stores in-frame clones only, minus some. The sample lists around 200,000 clones; roughly 85% were seen once. The material sequenced was PBMCs. All receptors derive from a man between 18 and 29 years old in good health and CMV-seronegative.

V is TRBV6-5 and J is TRBJ2-7; TRBD2 matches at 9 bases. V shed 4 bases and J 4 bases; nucleotides not matched to a gene: 2. This CDR3 is 13 amino acids long. Germline lookup yields CDR1 MNHEY and CDR2 SVGAGI. The DNA for the CDR3 is TGTGCCAGCAGTTGGACTAGCGTATACGAGCAGTACTTC. It encodes CASSWTSVYEQYF.

The CDR3 DNA is TGCGCCAGCAGCCCGGGACTAGCGCTCTACGAGCAGTACTTC. Amino acid sequence: CASSPGLALYEQYF. This sequence joins TRBV5-1 and TRBJ2-7, with 10 bases identical to TRBD2. Germline V gene data show CDR1 as SGHRS and CDR2 as YFSETQ. There are 14 residues in the CDR3. The junction had 4 bases not matched to a gene; V was cut back by 4 bases and J by 3 bases.

V usage is TRBV28 and J usage is TRBJ1-2; TRBD1 is a possible D gene (5 bases). Trimming left V 3 bases short and J 4 bases short, with 12 bases between. Germline V CDR1 and CDR2: MDHEN, SYDVKM. The CDR3 totals 14 residues. The CDR3 here is CASSLSGLVYGYTF. Written as DNA, the CDR3 is TGTGCCAGCAGTTTGTCAGGGTTGGTCTATGGCTACACCTTC.

The chain carries TRBV18 and TRBJ2-1, with TRBD2 matching over 7 bases. There are 16 residues in the CDR3. The V segment lost 1 base and the J segment 1 base; nucleotides outside the gene matches: 4. Germline CDR1 is KGHSH and CDR2 is LQKENI. CDR3 loop: CASSPRDSGSYNEQFF. The CDR3 DNA reads as TGTGCCAGCTCACCACGCGATAGCGGGTCCTACAATGAGCAGTTCTTC.

The V gene is TRBV27, the J gene TRBJ1-2, with 10 bases that match TRBD1. V was clipped by 6 bases and J by 1 base; unmatched bases: 8. The CDR3 is 16 amino acids. Germline CDR1 and CDR2: MNHEY and SMNVEV (reference sequence). CDR3 loop: CASRRQTGGLNYGYTF. CDR3 nucleotide sequence: TGTGCCAGCAGGAGGCAGACAGGGGGCCTTAACTATGGCTACACCTTC.